This TCR beta chain came from a study of Tregs in tolerant kidney transplant recipients. General study findings and limits: Some patients' samples used different primers over time, so nucleotide sequences weren't comparable. Validation in larger populations is needed because few patients were studied. The most relevant donor-specific Treg TCRbeta repertoire apparently came from expansion with activated donor B cells.

A note on this clone: Its matching antigen is unknown. The CDR3 is cut off 3 residues early in the read; its end comes from the germline J gene.

CDR1 and CDR2 from the germline V gene are SNHLY and FYNNEI. The CDR3 covers 14 residues. V was pared by 6 bases and J by 6 bases, with 6 bases of the junction left unmatched. The data were produced by immunoSEQ multiplex PCR, yet TCRdb's version contains in-frame clones alone and is incomplete. The data show roughly 50,000 clones, and the top ten clones hold roughly 0.8%. Unstimulated regulatory T cells (CD4+CD25+CD127-), CD4+CD25- non-regulatory cells, CD4 and CD8 cells were FACS-sorted from thawed PBMCs. The sample in question was CD4+ T cells from blood, obtained before the transplant. The chain is built from TRBV2 and TRBJ1-2, with 11 nucleotides matching TRBD1. The TCR was taken from a human donor who received a combined kidney and bone marrow transplant. CDR3 DNA (partial): TGTGCCAGCAGGGGGGGGACAGGGGGTGATGGC. Protein sequence: CASRGGTGGDG. The complete CDR3 protein is CASRGGTGGDGYTF.